This entry lists 6 T cell receptor beta chains sequenced from one sample in a study of blood T cells in healthy people across ages. Primed by a sample-barcoded 5' primer and a J-beta primer mix, a second PCR proceeded for roughly 6 to 12 cycles. TCRdb re-derived calls from the 5' RACE reads in MiXCR, one entry per CDR3 protein. This sample has about 620,000 distinct CDR3 sequences, with roughly half found just once. The material sequenced was blood. Receptors originate from a woman of 80 years or more in good health.

This chain links TRBV6-5 with TRBJ2-1; D tentatively reads TRBD1 or TRBD2 (5 bases each). The assigned J gene may be wrong: the sequence end matches TRBJ2-7 better. The CDR3 covers 15 residues. Germline lookup yields CDR1 MNHEY and CDR2 SVGAGI. The CDR3 is CASSFTGIGAGLQYF. The DNA of the CDR3 is TGTGCCAGCAGTTTTACGGGGATCGGGGCGGGCCTGCAGTACTTC.

This clonotype appeared a few times. V gene TRBV30 combines with J gene TRBJ2-5; 8 nucleotides align to TRBD1. CDR3 length: 14 amino acids. Germline V gene sequence: CDR1 GTSNPN, CDR2 SVGIG (reference sequence). V was clipped by 2 bases and J by 2 bases; unmatched bases: 4. The CDR3 bases are TGTGCCTGGAGTAAAACAGGGGGACAAGAGACCCAGTACTTC. Protein: CAWSKTGGQETQYF.

This chain links TRBV12-3 or TRBV12-4 with TRBJ2-7; 8 bases line up with TRBD1. The CDR3 is 15 residues long. V gave up 3 bases and J gave up 7 bases; unmatched junction bases: 11. The CDR3 nucleotides are TGTGCCAGCAGTTTGGACAGGGACACCTACAATGAGCAGTACTTC. Residues: CASSLDRDTYNEQYF.

The chain couples TRBV29-1 to TRBJ2-1; D unclear. The V gene lost 4 bases and the J gene lost 7 bases, with 17 bases spanning the gap. The CDR3 totals 14 residues. Germline lookup yields CDR1 SQVTM and CDR2 ANQGSEA. The DNA of the CDR3 is TGCAGCGTTGGAGGACGAGCCAAGGTTAATGAGCAGTTCTTC. This translates into CSVGGRAKVNEQFF.

The chain links TRBV7-9 to TRBJ1-1, with 11 positions matching TRBD1. Trimming at V came to 1 base and at J to 1 base, leaving 14 bases not matched to a gene. This CDR3 spans 20 amino acids. The germline V gene has CDR1 SEHNR and CDR2 FQNEAQ (reference sequence). In DNA, the CDR3 is TGTGCCAGCAGCTTAGTGTTAAGTTGGACAGGGGGCGAGGGGAACACTGAAGCTTTCTTT. Its protein is CASSLVLSWTGGEGNTEAFF.

The V gene is TRBV29-1, the J gene TRBJ1-2; TRBD1 might be the D (6 bases). Germline CDR1 and CDR2: SQVTM and ANQGSEA. The CDR3 is made up of 15 amino acids. The V and J ends lost 3 bases and 0 bases respectively, with 14 bases between them. The CDR3 nucleotides read TGCAGCGTTGATCCCCAGGACAGAACTAACTATGGCTACACCTTC. Residues: CSVDPQDRTNYGYTF.